In its sample, the clone carrying this T cell receptor beta chain was seen many times. Its antigen is not known. Every sample yielded at least 7 million isolated PBMCs. This sample stems from a study of blood T cells in healthy people across ages. CDR1 and CDR2 from the germline V gene are DFQATT and SNEGSKA (reference sequence). Trimming pared 0 bases from V and 0 bases from J, leaving 9 bases between. CDR3 size: 16 residues. The study's findings and limits: Estimated diversity that came from one million T cells was considered an underestimate.

It was with a sample-barcoded 5' primer and a J-beta primer mix that a second PCR of about 6 to 12 cycles was run. With 12 random nucleotides, a template-switch adaptor tagged each individual cDNA molecule. TCRdb called the 5' RACE reads again in MiXCR, with one record for every CDR3 protein. The sample shows approximately 830,000 distinct CDR3 sequences, 55% to 65% of them seen only once. This chain links TRBV20-1 with TRBJ1-6, with D unresolved. Sequenced material: blood. The sequence derives from a young man in good health. The CDR3 here is CSARDAPSSYNSPLHF. CDR3 sequence (DNA): TGCAGTGCTAGAGATGCCCCTAGCTCCTATAATTCACCCCTCCACTTT.